The rows below give T cell receptor beta chains drawn from one sample of a study of T cell responses to AZD1222 COVID-19 vaccine. Clones were read by immunoSEQ multiplex PCR, and TCRdb kept only the in-frame ones, dropping some. This table holds approximately 150,000 clones, about 86% found once. The material sequenced was peripheral blood, taken 28 days after the second AZD1222 dose. All receptors derive from an adult who received the AZD1222 COVID-19 vaccine. The CDR3 runs from the conserved cysteine through the conserved F or W. D genes are given only for firm matches. Size is omitted from some rows. Given values are once, few, many or a class for expanded clones.

V gene	D gene	clone size	J gene	CDR3 protein	CDR3 DNA
TRBV4-1	.	.	TRBJ1-1	CASSPNLTPTHTEAFF	TGCGCCAGCAGCCCTAACTTAACCCCGACCCACACTGAAGCTTTCTTT
TRBV28	.	.	TRBJ2-1	CASIRPGGSGEQFF	TGTGCCAGCATTAGGCCAGGCGGGTCAGGGGAGCAGTTCTTC
TRBV27	.	.	TRBJ1-3	CASSFRVGGNTIYF	TGTGCCAGCAGTTTTCGGGTCGGTGGAAACACCATATATTTT
TRBV5-5	.	few	TRBJ1-5	CASSLLWDQPQHF	TGTGCCAGCAGCTTGCTTTGGGATCAGCCCCAGCATTTT
TRBV20-1	.	once	TRBJ2-7	CSASFRAGRYEQYF	TGCAGTGCTAGTTTTAGGGCGGGAAGGTACGAGCAGTACTTC
TRBV19	TRBD2	.	TRBJ2-2	CASGRDGDTGELFF	TGTGCCAGTGGGAGGGACGGAGACACCGGGGAGCTGTTTTTT
TRBV28	TRBD1	.	TRBJ1-2	CASSQGQGARGYTF	TGTGCCAGCAGTCAGGGACAGGGGGCTCGCGGCTACACCTTC
TRBV30	.	.	TRBJ1-6	CAWAPSGDSPLHF	TGTGCCTGGGCTCCAAGTGGGGACTCACCCCTCCACTTT
TRBV2	.	.	TRBJ1-5	CASSEAFIQPQHF	TGTGCCAGCAGTGAAGCGTTTATCCAGCCCCAGCATTTT
TRBV28	TRBD1	.	TRBJ2-5	CASSQLSGQGETQYF	TGTGCCAGCAGTCAACTCTCGGGACAGGGAGAGACCCAGTACTTC
TRBV6-2/TRBV6-3	TRBD1	few	TRBJ1-2	CASSPGQGYYGYTF	TGTGCCAGCAGCCCGGGACAGGGGTACTATGGCTACACCTTC
TRBV7-2	.	.	TRBJ2-7	CASSLERTISYEQYF	TGTGCCAGCAGCTTAGAGCGGACGATCTCCTACGAGCAGTACTTC
TRBV19	.	.	TRBJ1-1	CASSVDGPRNTEAFF	TGTGCCAGTAGTGTGGACGGACCCAGGAACACTGAAGCTTTCTTT
TRBV11-1	.	once	TRBJ2-3	CASSSTVNTDTQYF	TGTGCCAGCAGCTCCACAGTGAACACAGATACGCAGTATTTT
TRBV6-6	.	.	TRBJ1-4	CASRLARTANEKLFF	TGTGCCAGCAGGTTGGCGAGGACAGCAAATGAAAAACTGTTTTTT
TRBV28	TRBD1	.	TRBJ1-1	CAIKGTGALGAFF	TGTGCCATCAAAGGGACAGGGGCCCTGGGGGCTTTCTTT
TRBV10-3	TRBD2	.	TRBJ2-2	CAISEGTSSGGELFF	TGTGCCATCAGTGAAGGGACTAGCAGCGGCGGGGAGCTGTTTTTT
TRBV2	.	.	TRBJ2-1	CASSVYEQFF	TGTGCCAGCAGTGTCTATGAGCAGTTCTTC
TRBV5-1	.	.	TRBJ1-5	CASSPLGAVGQPQHF	TGCGCCAGCAGCCCCCTGGGGGCGGTGGGTCAGCCCCAGCATTTT
TRBV14	.	.	TRBJ1-1	CASSQDRGTEAFF	TGTGCCAGCAGCCAAGACAGGGGAACTGAAGCTTTCTTT
TRBV7-9	.	.	TRBJ1-2	CASSLGPGGYTF	TGTGCCAGCAGCTTAGGCCCGGGTGGCTACACCTTC
TRBV5-1	.	.	TRBJ2-3	CASSLTVTDTQYF	TGCGCCAGCAGCCTGACAGTGACAGATACGCAGTATTTT
TRBV3-1/TRBV3-2	.	.	TRBJ2-3	CASSQRGLYTDTQYF	TGTGCCAGCAGCCAAAGGGGACTGTACACAGATACGCAGTATTTT
TRBV19	.	.	TRBJ1-2	CASSIGYGYTF	TGTGCCAGTAGTATTGGGTATGGCTACACCTTC
TRBV28	.	.	TRBJ2-3	CASRKRGRGTDTQYF	TGTGCCAGCAGGAAACGGGGAAGGGGCACAGATACGCAGTATTTT
TRBV27	.	.	TRBJ1-5	CASSQRTGPSLPQHF	TGTGCCAGCAGTCAAAGGACCGGGCCTTCTCTGCCCCAGCATTTT
TRBV19	.	.	TRBJ1-2	CASSIGQVSQGYTF	TGTGCCAGTAGTATAGGACAGGTTTCCCAGGGCTACACCTTC
TRBV20-1	.	.	TRBJ1-1	CSARGDEAFF	TGCAGTGCTAGAGGGGACGAGGCTTTCTTT
TRBV4-1	.	.	TRBJ2-7	CASGRPGYSYEQYF	TGCGCCAGCGGGAGACCGGGGTATTCCTACGAGCAGTACTTC
TRBV15	.	many	TRBJ2-1	CATIEGSSNEQFF	TGTGCCACCATCGAGGGTAGCAGTAATGAGCAGTTCTTC
TRBV18	.	.	TRBJ1-3	CASSPGTGSGNTIYF	TGTGCCAGCTCACCTGGGACGGGCTCTGGAAACACCATATATTTT
TRBV11-2	TRBD2	once	TRBJ2-7	CASSFSGGISYEQYF	TGTGCCAGCAGCTTTAGCGGGGGGATCTCCTACGAGCAGTACTTC
TRBV11-2	TRBD1	.	TRBJ1-5	CASSLAPTGNQPQHF	TGTGCCAGCAGCTTAGCCCCGACAGGGAATCAGCCCCAGCATTTT
TRBV5-1	.	.	TRBJ1-1	CASSFSPGGAEAFF	TGCGCCAGCAGCTTCTCCCCGGGCGGCGCTGAAGCTTTCTTT
TRBV18	.	.	TRBJ2-7	CASSPDYLTYEQYF	TGTGCCAGCTCACCCGACTACTTAACCTACGAGCAGTACTTC
TRBV5-6	.	.	TRBJ1-2	CASSLGIYYGYTF	TGTGCCAGCAGCTTGGGGATTTACTATGGCTACACCTTC
TRBV7-2	TRBD1	.	TRBJ1-4	CASRLTGEGEKLFF	TGTGCCAGCAGATTGACAGGGGAGGGAGAAAAACTGTTTTTT
TRBV5-4	TRBD2	.	TRBJ2-3	CASSYGRTDTQYF	TGTGCCAGCAGCTACGGGAGGACAGATACGCAGTATTTT
TRBV11-2	.	.	TRBJ1-2	CASSSSEASYGYTF	TGTGCCAGCAGCTCTTCTGAAGCTAGCTATGGCTACACCTTC
TRBV7-2	TRBD2	.	TRBJ2-5	CASSPGLAGGRETQYF	TGTGCCAGCAGCCCCGGACTAGCGGGGGGAAGAGAGACCCAGTACTTC
TRBV3-1/TRBV3-2	TRBD1	.	TRBJ1-1	CASSQEQGRTTEAFF	TGTGCCAGCAGCCAAGAACAGGGGCGGACCACTGAAGCTTTCTTT
TRBV12-3/TRBV12-4	.	.	TRBJ1-5	CASSFGNQPQHF	TGTGCCAGCAGTTTTGGCAATCAGCCCCAGCATTTT
TRBV18	.	.	TRBJ1-3	CASSSGPVGNTIYF	TGTGCCAGCTCAAGCGGTCCAGTTGGAAACACCATATATTTT
TRBV2	.	.	TRBJ2-1	CASIKEGAYNEQFF	TGTGCCAGCATAAAGGAGGGGGCCTACAATGAGCAGTTCTTC
TRBV4-1	.	once	TRBJ1-1	CASSQPRGGNTEAFF	TGCGCCAGCAGCCAACCGAGGGGGGGGAACACTGAAGCTTTCTTT
TRBV15	.	.	TRBJ1-3	CATSRDRGGGNTIYF	TGTGCCACCAGCAGAGATCGGGGGGGCGGAAACACCATATATTTT
TRBV25-1	.	once	TRBJ2-5	CASTLPGVETQYF	TGTGCCAGCACTCTCCCCGGGGTCGAGACCCAGTACTTC
TRBV29-1	.	few	TRBJ1-5	CSVASGNQPQHF	TGCAGCGTTGCGTCAGGGAATCAGCCCCAGCATTTT